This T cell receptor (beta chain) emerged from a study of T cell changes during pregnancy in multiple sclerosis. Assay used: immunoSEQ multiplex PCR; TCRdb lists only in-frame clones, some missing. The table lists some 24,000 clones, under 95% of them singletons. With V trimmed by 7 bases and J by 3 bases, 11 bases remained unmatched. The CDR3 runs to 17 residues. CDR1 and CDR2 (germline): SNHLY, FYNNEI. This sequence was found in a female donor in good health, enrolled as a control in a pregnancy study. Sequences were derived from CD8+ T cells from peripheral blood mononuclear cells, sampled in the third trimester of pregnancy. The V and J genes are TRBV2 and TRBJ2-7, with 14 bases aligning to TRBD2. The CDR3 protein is CASTPSGGLAGGYEQYF. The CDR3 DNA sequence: TGTGCCAGCACCCCATCAGGAGGACTAGCGGGGGGCTACGAGCAGTACTTC.